This TCR beta chain was identified during a study of blood T cell repertoires in COVID-19. Germline CDR1 is SGHRS and CDR2 is YFSETQ. This CDR3 is 15 amino acids long. Trimming stripped 7 bases from V and 0 bases from J, with 14 bases between. Sequencing was performed with immunoSEQ multiplex PCR; in TCRdb, only in-frame clones are kept and a portion is missing. Among 150,000 to 200,000 clones listed, around 80% were seen once. Ages ranged from about 18 to 89 years, with residence in approximately 25 US areas. Cohorts were assigned according to the clinical history that participants reported. Resolution of symptoms, clearance, or two negative PCRs was present in recovered Cohort 3 donors.

The source of this sequence is a woman between 50 and 59 years old who had recovered from COVID-19. Sequenced input: PBMCs or T cells enriched from blood (not recorded which). V usage is TRBV5-1 and J usage is TRBJ2-1; tentative D call: TRBD2 (7 bases). The CDR3 sequence: CASYGGQSSYNEQFF. The DNA of the CDR3 is TGCGCCAGCTACGGGGGGCAGAGCTCCTACAATGAGCAGTTCTTC.